These 15 T cell receptor beta chains share one sample of origin, sequenced in a study of chemoradiotherapy in HPV16-positive cancers (dated by TCRdb to 2021 to 2024). Library prep was done by the immunoSEQ multiplex PCR assay. Drawn from immuneACCESS, this table holds only the in-frame rearrangements with V and J called that TCRdb kept. Clones are partly lost; checked studies trace under half to an unresolved V gene and leave the rest unexplained. This sample gives approximately 13,000 clones in total; about 81% of them show up just once. The ten largest clones add up to more than 6.5% of the sample. This specimen was acquired from a patient who underwent chemoradiotherapy. These TCRs come from a human donor with HPV-associated anogenital cancer.

CDR3 loop: CASSSPGRSYEQYF. CDR3 in DNA: TGTGCCAGCAGTTCCCCCGGACGCTCCTACGAGCAGTACTTC. V usage is TRBV6-5 and J usage is TRBJ2-7; D is undetermined. With 4 bases removed from V and 0 bases from J, the gap between germline ends came to 10 bases. Germline V gene lookup returns CDR1 MNHEY and CDR2 SVGAGI. This CDR3 has 14 amino acids.

The chain links TRBV1 to TRBJ2-1; whether TRBD2, the table's D call, matches the DNA was not checked. TRBV1 is flagged as a pseudogene. The CDR3 is made up of 18 amino acids. Here the CDR3 DNA reads TGCACCAGCAGCCAAGAAAGCCAACTAGCGGGGTGCGGGAATGAGCAGTTCTTC. Protein: CTSSQESQLAGCGNEQFF.

The V gene is TRBV9, the J gene TRBJ1-1; 8 bases align to TRBD1. Unmatched junction bases numbered 4, after V lost 3 bases and J lost 9 bases. The CDR3 has 12 amino acids. CDR1 SGDLS and CDR2 YYNGEE come from the germline V gene. As DNA, the CDR3 is TGTGCCAGCAGCGGAGGACAGGGCAAAGCTTTCTTT. Amino acid sequence: CASSGGQGKAFF.

CDR3 DNA sequence: TGTGCCAGTAGTATAGATTCCGGGACACTCAATGAAAAACTGTTTTTT. This translates into CASSIDSGTLNEKLFF. This chain joins TRBV19 and TRBJ1-4, with D perhaps TRBD1 (6 bases). The CDR3 runs 16 residues. CDR1 LNHDA and CDR2 SQIVND come from the germline V gene (reference sequence). Trimming removed 0 bases from V and 5 bases from J, with 13 bases in between.

This clone showed up just a few times. The chain carries TRBV28 and TRBJ2-3; 9 nucleotides align to TRBD1. Germline lookup yields CDR1 MDHEN and CDR2 SYDVKM. The CDR3 sequence is 16 residues long. The J segment lost 4 bases and the V segment lost 1 base, leaving 6 bases of the junction unmatched. The chain's CDR3 is CASSLLRTGVADTQYF. The CDR3 bases are TGTGCCAGCAGTTTATTGAGGACAGGGGTAGCAGATACGCAGTATTTT.

The rearrangement uses TRBV28 and TRBJ1-5; the D is unclear. This CDR3 comprises 18 residues. CDR1 is MDHEN and CDR2 is SYDVKM in the germline V gene. The V end was cut by 2 bases, the J end by 0 bases, with 17 bases between. The CDR3, as DNA: TGTGCCAGCAGTTTAGGGGTCACCGAATCTTATAGCAATCAGCCCCAGCATTTT. This translates into CASSLGVTESYSNQPQHF.

The chain employs TRBV28 and TRBJ1-1, with D hard to call. The CDR3 is 11 residues long. Germline loops: CDR1 MDHEN, CDR2 SYDVKM. Deletions cut 6 bases from V and 6 bases from J, with 8 bases between. CDR3 coding DNA: TGTGCCAGCAGAAAGATCGCTGAAGCTTTCTTT. Its protein is CASRKIAEAFF.

This clone appeared a few times. This rearrangement joins TRBV12-5 to TRBJ1-1, with D perhaps TRBD1 (5 bases). V lost 1 base to trimming and J lost 10 bases, with 10 bases between them. The CDR3 spans 12 residues. Per the germline V gene, CDR1 is LGHNT and CDR2 is FRNRAP. CDR3 DNA sequence: TGTGCTAGTGGTTTGGGGCAGGGAACAGCTTTCTTT. Translating it yields CASGLGQGTAFF.

The chain joins TRBV5-1 to TRBJ2-3, with TRBD2 matching 12 bases. In germline, CDR1 is SGHRS, CDR2 YFSETQ. J was trimmed by 6 bases and V by 1 base; bases with no gene match: 9. The CDR3 sequence is 17 residues long. CDR3 amino acids: CASSLNLAGGEFDTQYF. The CDR3, as DNA: TGCGCCAGCAGCTTGAATCTAGCGGGAGGGGAGTTTGATACGCAGTATTTT.

The chain joins TRBV6-1 to TRBJ2-7; 8 nucleotides align to TRBD1. The CDR3 has 15 residues. V lost 8 bases, J lost 0 bases, and 9 bases stayed unmatched. Germline assignment: CDR1 MNHNS and CDR2 SASEGT. The CDR3 bases are TGTGCCAGCCAGGGGGCCTCTAAGAGCTCCTACGAGCAGTACTTC. Translated, it gives CASQGASKSSYEQYF.

The J gene is TRBJ2-1, the V gene TRBV28; 8 nucleotides match TRBD2. V dropped 5 bases and J dropped 6; count of bases not matched to a gene: 9. CDR1 and CDR2 (germline): MDHEN, SYDVKM. The length of the CDR3 is 15 residues. This CDR3 is CASSPPPAGVNEQFF. The CDR3 coding sequence is TGTGCCAGCAGTCCCCCCCCAGCGGGGGTCAATGAGCAGTTCTTC. Full variable domain (missing parts from reference TRBV28 and TRBJ2-1): DVKVTQSSRYLVKRTGEKVFLECVQDMDHENMFWYRQDPGLGLRLIYFSYDVKMKEKGDIPEGYSVSREKKERFSLILESASTNQTSMYLCASSPPPAGVNEQFFGPGTRLTVL.

This clone was counted a few times. The chain recombines TRBV30 with TRBJ2-1, with TRBD1 matching 10 bases. Germline V gene data show CDR1 as GTSNPN and CDR2 as SVGIG (reference sequence). V trimming: 2 bases; J trimming: 7 bases; junction bases outside the gene matches: 2. This CDR3 has 13 residues. CDR3 nucleotides: TGTGCCTGGAGTAGGGACAGGGGAAATGAGCAGTTCTTC. Protein sequence: CAWSRDRGNEQFF.

The chain links TRBV7-9 to TRBJ2-2, with D hard to call. V was shortened by 1 base and J by 3 bases, with 6 bases between the two germline ends. CDR3 length equals 14 residues. The germline V gene has CDR1 SEHNR and CDR2 FQNEAQ (reference sequence). The CDR3 DNA follows: TGTGCCAGCAGCTTAGTGATGGACACCGGGGAGCTGTTTTTT. This codes for CASSLVMDTGELFF. The complete variable domain, with remaining parts taken from reference TRBV7-9 and TRBJ2-2, reads DTGVSQNPRHKITKRGQNVTFRCDPISEHNRLYWYRQTLGQGPEFLTYFQNEAQLEKSRLLSDRFSAERPKGSFSTLEIQRTEQGDSAMYLCASSLVMDTGELFFGEGSRLTVL.

The chain is built from TRBV7-9 and TRBJ2-2, with D unresolved. This CDR3 has 16 amino acids. Trimming pared 5 bases from V and 5 bases from J, leaving 18 bases between. The germline V gene encodes CDR1 SEHNR and CDR2 FQNEAQ (reference sequence). The CDR3 DNA is TGTGCCAGCAGCCCCTCCCCCGGGCAGCCGACCGGGGAGCTGTTTTTT. Translating gives CASSPSPGQPTGELFF. The full variable domain, with the rest looked up from reference TRBV7-9 and TRBJ2-2, is DTGVSQNPRHKITKRGQNVTFRCDPISEHNRLYWYRQTLGQGPEFLTYFQNEAQLEKSRLLSDRFSAERPKGSFSTLEIQRTEQGDSAMYLCASSPSPGQPTGELFFGEGSRLTVL.

DNA for the CDR3: TGTGCCAGCAGCCAATTCTCCCTGGACACAAGGAGCTCCTACGAGCAGTACTTC. As protein: CASSQFSLDTRSSYEQYF. The chain combines TRBV14 with TRBJ2-7; D is perhaps TRBD1 (5 bases). CDR1 and CDR2 (germline): SGHDN, FVKESK. Trimming removed 2 bases from V and 0 bases from J, with 20 bases in between. CDR3 length: 18 residues.